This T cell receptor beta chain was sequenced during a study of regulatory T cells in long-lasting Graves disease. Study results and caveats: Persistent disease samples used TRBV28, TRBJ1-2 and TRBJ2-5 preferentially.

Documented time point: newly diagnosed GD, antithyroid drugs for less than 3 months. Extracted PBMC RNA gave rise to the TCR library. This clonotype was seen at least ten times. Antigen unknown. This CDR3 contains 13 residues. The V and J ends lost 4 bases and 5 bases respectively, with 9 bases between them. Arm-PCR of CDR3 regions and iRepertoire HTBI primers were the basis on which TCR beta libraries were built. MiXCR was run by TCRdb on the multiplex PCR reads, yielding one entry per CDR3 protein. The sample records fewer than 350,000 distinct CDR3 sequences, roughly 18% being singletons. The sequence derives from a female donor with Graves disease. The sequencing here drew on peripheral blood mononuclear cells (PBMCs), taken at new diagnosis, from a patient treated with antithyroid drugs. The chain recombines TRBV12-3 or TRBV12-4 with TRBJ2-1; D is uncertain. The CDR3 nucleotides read TGTGCCAGCAGTTATAGGGATGACAATGAGCAGTTCTTC. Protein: CASSYRDDNEQFF.